Listed here are 19 T cell receptor beta chains from one sample, sequenced in a study of control samples from healthy donors and cancer patients. Libraries were prepared by immunoSEQ multiplex PCR; TCRdb keeps only in-frame clonotypes and omits some of them. The table has more than 110,000 clones, roughly 92% seen once. Sample: blood. The receptors come from a man aged 30 to 45 in good health.

V and J are TRBV6-4 and TRBJ1-1; 9 bases line up with TRBD1. Looked up from germline, CDR1 is MRHNA and CDR2 is SNTAGT. The V and J ends lost 6 bases and 4 bases, in that order; junction bases with no gene match: 6. The length of the CDR3 is 14 residues. The CDR3 DNA reads as TGTGCCAGCAGCAAGGGACAGGGCTCCACTGAAGCTTTCTTT. This sequence encodes CASSKGQGSTEAFF.

The V gene is TRBV28, the J gene TRBJ2-2; D is unclear. Germline-derived CDR1 and CDR2 are MDHEN and SYDVKM. Trimming took 3 bases from V and 7 from J, leaving 12 bases between them. There are 14 residues in the CDR3. CDR3 protein: CASSFLQPDGELFF. The CDR3, as DNA: TGTGCCAGCAGTTTTTTACAGCCTGACGGGGAGCTGTTTTTT.

The V gene is TRBV3-1 (or the pseudogene TRBV3-2), the J gene TRBJ1-3; possible D gene TRBD1, 5 bases. The ends were cut back, 4 bases at V and 4 bases at J, with 8 bases in the middle. The CDR3 is made up of 13 amino acids. CDR1 and CDR2 from the germline V gene are LGHDT and YNNKEL (reference sequence). The CDR3 DNA follows: TGTGCCAGCAGCCCGGGGGGAGGAAACACCATATATTTT. The encoded protein is CASSPGGGNTIYF.

The V gene is TRBV11-1, the J gene TRBJ2-1; no definite D call. V was cut by 3 bases and J by 5 bases, with 2 bases left in between. This CDR3 has 11 residues. CDR1 and CDR2 from the germline V gene are SGHAT and FQDESV (reference sequence). The CDR3 DNA is TGTGCCAGCAGCTTTGACAATGAGCAGTTCTTC. Translation gives CASSFDNEQFF.

V gene TRBV3-1 (or the pseudogene TRBV3-2) combines with J gene TRBJ2-7; D uncertain. V was pared by 2 bases and J by 3 bases, with 2 bases between. Germline lookup yields CDR1 LGHDT and CDR2 YNNKEL (reference sequence). The CDR3 runs to 11 residues. This CDR3 reads CASSQHYEQYF. In DNA form, the CDR3 reads TGTGCCAGCAGCCAACACTACGAGCAGTACTTC.

V gene TRBV5-1 combines with J gene TRBJ2-3; D unclear. CDR1 is SGHRS and CDR2 is YFSETQ in the germline V gene. This CDR3 has 17 residues. V was trimmed by 2 bases and J by 2 bases, leaving 18 bases between them. Here the CDR3 reads CASSFSPTTTYTDTQYF. The CDR3 region has the DNA TGCGCCAGCAGCTTTAGTCCCACCACGACTTACACAGATACGCAGTATTTT.

The chain uses TRBV2 and TRBJ2-6, with 7 nucleotides matching TRBD1. V lost 4 bases to trimming and J lost 2 bases; unmatched junction nucleotides: 2. Per the germline V gene, CDR1 is SNHLY and CDR2 is FYNNEI. The CDR3 sequence is 15 residues long. CDR3 in amino acids: CASSVQGTGANVLTF. The CDR3, as DNA: TGTGCCAGCAGTGTACAGGGGACTGGGGCCAACGTCCTGACTTTC. Full variable domain (missing parts from reference TRBV2 and TRBJ2-6): EPEVTQTPSHQVTQMGQEVILRCVPISNHLYFYWYRQILGQKVEFLVSFYNNEISEKSEIFDDQFSVERPDGSNFTLKIRSTKLEDSAMYFCASSVQGTGANVLTFGAGSRLTVL.

The rearrangement uses TRBV19 and TRBJ2-1; the match to TRBD1 covers 9 bases. Germline trimming cut 5 bases from V and 11 bases from J; bases unmatched to any gene: 7. The CDR3 totals 13 residues. Germline V gene sequence: CDR1 LNHDA, CDR2 SQIVND (reference sequence). The CDR3 region has the DNA TGTGCCAGTAGTCCCCAAGACAGGGGGAAGCAGTTCTTC. Translated: CASSPQDRGKQFF.

The V gene is TRBV12-3 or TRBV12-4, the J gene TRBJ2-5, with TRBD2 identical over 8 bases. The V gene end was trimmed by 7 bases and the J gene end by 6 bases; junction bases not matched to a gene: 7. The CDR3 contains 13 residues. This CDR3 is CASNSEREKTQYF. The CDR3 DNA reads as TGTGCCAGCAACTCCGAGCGGGAGAAGACCCAGTACTTC.

The chain links TRBV4-1 to TRBJ2-5; the match to TRBD1 covers 7 bases. The germline V gene encodes CDR1 MGHRA and CDR2 YSYEKL. The CDR3 contains 15 residues. The V and J ends lost 2 bases and 5 bases, in that order; junction bases with no gene match: 8. The CDR3 DNA is TGCGCCAGCAGCCAACCCCGGACAGGTGGGGAGACCCAGTACTTC. This sequence encodes CASSQPRTGGETQYF.

V usage is TRBV24-1 and J usage is TRBJ1-1; 7 bases match TRBD1. Germline CDR1 is KGHDR and CDR2 is SFDVKD. This CDR3 contains 12 residues. Unmatched junction bases numbered 6, after V lost 5 bases and J lost 10 bases. The CDR3 region has the DNA TGTGCCACCAGTGGCTCGACAGGGCCAGCTTTCTTT. It is translated as CATSGSTGPAFF.

This sequence joins TRBV7-9 and TRBJ1-6; D gene unclear. This CDR3 is 14 amino acids long. CDR1 is SEHNR and CDR2 is FQNEAQ in the germline V gene (reference sequence). V was cut by 3 bases and J by 8 bases, with 11 bases left in between. CDR3: CASSLDGSDSPLHF. DNA for the CDR3: TGTGCCAGCAGCTTGGATGGAAGCGATTCACCCCTCCACTTT.

In this sample, this clone turned up once. The genes are TRBV19 and TRBJ2-7; 7 bases align to TRBD2. The V gene's germline CDR1 is LNHDA and CDR2 SQIVND (reference sequence). CDR3 length equals 14 residues. The V and J ends lost 3 bases and 6 bases, in that order; junction bases with no gene match: 8. CDR3 coding DNA: TGTGCCAGTAGTATGGGCGGGAGACGGGTCGAGCAGTACTTC. Protein sequence: CASSMGGRRVEQYF.

The chain combines TRBV27 with TRBJ1-1; weak D call: TRBD1 (5 bases). The V gene lost 3 bases and the J gene lost 8 bases, with 16 bases spanning the gap. CDR1 MNHEY and CDR2 SMNVEV come from the germline V gene (reference sequence). The length of the CDR3 is 14 residues. This CDR3 is CASSFAGRTREAFF. CDR3 in DNA: TGTGCCAGCAGTTTTGCGGGACGGACGCGCGAAGCTTTCTTT.

This chain joins TRBV28 and TRBJ2-2, with D unclear. CDR3 length: 15 residues. Germline V lookup: CDR1 MDHEN, CDR2 SYDVKM. Trimming removed 3 bases at V and 6 bases at J, with 14 bases between. The CDR3 sequence: CASSFRWQRAGELFF. The CDR3 nucleotides are TGTGCCAGCAGTTTCAGGTGGCAGCGAGCCGGGGAGCTGTTTTTT.

The rearrangement joins TRBV9 to TRBJ2-2; D ambiguous. The CDR3 contains 14 residues. V was trimmed by 4 bases and J by 3 bases, leaving 10 bases between them. Germline CDR1 reads SGDLS; CDR2 reads YYNGEE. In DNA, the CDR3 is TGTGCCAGCAGCCCCCCGGGTTACACCGGGGAGCTGTTTTTT. Encoded protein: CASSPPGYTGELFF.

This clone was detected only once. The genes are TRBV27 and TRBJ2-1; D perhaps matches TRBD1 (5 bases). There are 13 residues in the CDR3. Germline V lookup: CDR1 MNHEY, CDR2 SMNVEV (reference sequence). The V end lost 5 bases, the J end lost 3 bases, and 8 bases lay between the germline ends. The CDR3 is CASSVDNYNEQFF. The CDR3 coding sequence is TGTGCCAGCAGTGTGGACAACTACAATGAGCAGTTCTTC.

This sequence joins TRBV19 and TRBJ1-5; possible D gene TRBD1, 5 bases. The germline CDR1 and CDR2 sequences are LNHDA and SQIVND (reference sequence). V lost 5 bases and J lost 4, with 15 bases in between. This CDR3 contains 15 residues. The CDR3 region has the DNA TGTGCCAGTAGTTTGGGGCGGACGACAAATCAGCCCCAGCATTTT. Its protein product is CASSLGRTTNQPQHF.

V gene TRBV11-3 combines with J gene TRBJ1-1, with D unclear. This CDR3 contains 15 residues. V was cut by 2 bases and J by 1 base, with 11 bases left in between. Per the germline V gene, CDR1 is SGHNT and CDR2 is YENEEA. The CDR3 bases are TGTGCCAGCAGCTTATTTGGGAGTAAGAACACTGAAGCTTTCTTT. It encodes CASSLFGSKNTEAFF.